Following are 25 T cell receptor beta chains from one sample sequenced in a study of blood T cell repertoires in COVID-19. The table came from immunoSEQ multiplex PCR; TCRdb's copy has only in-frame clones and leaves some out. Among under 300,000 clones, nearly 90% were seen once, and the ten largest hold approximately 2.3%. Sequencing was done on a sample of peripheral blood. The source is an older woman with COVID-19, enrolled during active disease.

This chain joins TRBV5-1 and TRBJ1-4; TRBD1 might be the D (6 bases). The germline V gene has CDR1 SGHRS and CDR2 YFSETQ. Trimming stripped 1 base from V and 4 bases from J, with 8 bases between. The CDR3 length is 14 residues. The CDR3 loop is CASSLLGGNEKLFF. CDR3 nucleotides: TGCGCCAGCAGCTTGTTAGGGGGTAATGAAAAACTGTTTTTT.

CDR3 amino acids: CASSHRQGVTDTQYF. CDR3 sequence (DNA): TGTGCCAGCAGCCACCGCCAGGGGGTCACAGATACGCAGTATTTT. V and J are TRBV3-1 (or the pseudogene TRBV3-2) and TRBJ2-3; 7 bases line up with TRBD1. The CDR3 covers 15 residues. Germline assignment: CDR1 LGHDT and CDR2 YNNKEL (reference sequence). Trimming cost V 3 bases and J 2 bases; bases outside gene matches: 5.

This rearrangement joins TRBV5-1 to TRBJ2-2; D gene unclear. The germline V gene encodes CDR1 SGHRS and CDR2 YFSETQ. The CDR3 has 14 amino acids. Trimming took 3 bases from V and 1 from J, leaving 7 bases between them. CDR3 residues: CASSSPVNTGELFF. CDR3 nucleotide sequence: TGCGCCAGCAGCTCTCCGGTGAACACCGGGGAGCTGTTTTTT.

The genes are TRBV7-9 and TRBJ1-5, with TRBD1 matching 8 bases. Per the germline V gene, CDR1 is SEHNR and CDR2 is FQNEAQ (reference sequence). This CDR3 region has 16 residues. Germline trimming cut 1 base from V and 2 bases from J; bases unmatched to any gene: 4. CDR3 region: CASSLGTGRRNQPQHF. Here the CDR3 DNA reads TGTGCCAGCAGCTTAGGGACAGGGAGACGCAATCAGCCCCAGCATTTT.

V gene TRBV7-2 combines with J gene TRBJ1-4; no clear D gene. V dropped 0 bases and J dropped 3 bases, with 8 bases sitting between them. The CDR3 extends over 15 amino acids. Germline CDR1 SGHTA, CDR2 FQGNSA. The CDR3 DNA follows: TGTGCCAGCAGCTTAGCGGCGGGTTCTAATGAAAAACTGTTTTTT. This translates into CASSLAAGSNEKLFF.

The chain joins TRBV11-2 to TRBJ1-1; D possibly corresponds to TRBD1 (6 bases). CDR3 size: 15 residues. CDR1 SGHAT and CDR2 FQNNGV come from the germline V gene. Trimming cost V 5 bases and J 0 bases, with 13 bases left between them. CDR3 in amino acids: CASSQGPTMNTEAFF. Here the CDR3 DNA reads TGTGCCAGCAGCCAGGGGCCCACCATGAACACTGAAGCTTTCTTT.

The chain joins TRBV19 to TRBJ1-3, with D possibly being TRBD1 (6 bases). Trimming removed 1 base at V and 4 bases at J, with 11 bases between. The germline CDR1 and CDR2 sequences are LNHDA and SQIVND (reference sequence). The CDR3 totals 15 residues. In DNA form, the CDR3 reads TGTGCCAGTAGTATAGTTCAGGGGACCGGAAACACCATATATTTT. This gives the protein CASSIVQGTGNTIYF.

J is TRBJ1-1 and V is TRBV3-1 (or the pseudogene TRBV3-2); TRBD1 might be the D (6 bases). The CDR3 contains 13 residues. Deletions cut 1 base from V and 11 bases from J, with 14 bases between. The germline V gene encodes CDR1 LGHDT and CDR2 YNNKEL (reference sequence). Here the CDR3 reads CASSQGGGRPAFF. The CDR3 nucleotides are TGTGCCAGCAGCCAAGGGGGGGGGCGCCCGGCTTTCTTT.

The chain uses TRBV18 and TRBJ1-6; D is uncertain. This CDR3 contains 16 residues. The germline V and J ends were trimmed by 4 bases and 7 bases, with 17 bases remaining between them. The germline gives CDR1 KGHSH, CDR2 LQKENI. In DNA, the CDR3 is TGTGCCAGCTCACTTTCCACGTTGGCCTCAAATTCACCCCTCCACTTT. Protein product: CASSLSTLASNSPLHF.

This clone has a handful of counts. Germline and junction disagree at one end, which may indicate a read error. The CDR3 loop is CASSGPGTTNEKLFF. CDR3 nucleotides: TGTGCCAGCAGCGGCCCGGGGACAACGAATGAAAAACTGTTTTTT. This rearrangement joins TRBV13 to TRBJ1-4; weak D call: TRBD1 (6 bases). Germline V gene data show CDR1 as PRHDT and CDR2 as FYEKMQ (reference sequence). CDR3 size: 15 residues.

The rearrangement links TRBV4-3 to TRBJ1-2; 9 bases line up with TRBD1. There are 15 residues in the CDR3. After removal of 1 base from V and 8 bases from J, the junction contained 8 bases not matched to a gene. Germline CDR1 and CDR2: LGHNA and YSLEER. CDR3 in amino acids: CASSQAGQGSYGYTF. The DNA of the CDR3 is TGCGCCAGCAGCCAAGCGGGACAGGGATCCTACGGCTACACCTTC.

CDR3: CASAFTGELFF. The CDR3, as DNA: TGTGCCAGCGCGTTCACCGGGGAGCTGTTTTTT. The chain is built from TRBV27 and TRBJ2-2; D call uncertain. Germline V gene lookup returns CDR1 MNHEY and CDR2 SMNVEV (reference sequence). The CDR3 spans 11 residues. The V end lost 8 bases, the J end lost 4 bases, and 5 bases lay between the germline ends.

The V call is TRBV5-1, the J call TRBJ1-1; TRBD1 matches 7 bases. Trimming removed 4 bases from V and 1 base from J; junction bases left unmatched: 7. The CDR3 contains 15 residues. Germline V lookup: CDR1 SGHRS, CDR2 YFSETQ. The CDR3 DNA sequence: TGCGCCAGCAGCCTCCATGGGACAGCGAACACTGAAGCTTTCTTT. Encoded protein: CASSLHGTANTEAFF.

In nucleotides, the CDR3 is TGTGCCAGCGCTAGAGTAACAGGGACAGGGGCCGGTCAGCCCCAGCATTTT. Translated, it gives CASARVTGTGAGQPQHF. This chain connects TRBV7-2 to TRBJ1-5, with TRBD1 matching 10 bases. Germline V lookup: CDR1 SGHTA, CDR2 FQGNSA. V gave up 8 bases and J gave up 6 bases; unmatched junction bases: 16. This CDR3 spans 17 amino acids.

The gene calls are TRBV5-1 and TRBJ1-4; D unresolved. The CDR3 runs to 16 residues. Germline V gene sequence: CDR1 SGHRS, CDR2 YFSETQ. Between the trimmed V and J ends, which lost 1 base and 0 bases, there was a span of 10 bases. This chain's CDR3 is CASSLNGFATNEKLFF. DNA for the CDR3: TGCGCCAGCAGCTTGAACGGGTTTGCAACTAATGAAAAACTGTTTTTT.

The rearrangement uses TRBV24-1 and TRBJ1-5; D is unresolved. The germline V and J ends were trimmed by 5 bases and 7 bases, with 8 bases remaining between them. The germline V gene has CDR1 KGHDR and CDR2 SFDVKD. The CDR3 has 12 residues. The CDR3 DNA is TGTGCCACCAGTGTAGCGGGGCAGCCCCAGCATTTT. This codes for CATSVAGQPQHF.

V is TRBV19 and J is TRBJ2-1; TRBD1 might be the D (6 bases). Germline loops: CDR1 LNHDA, CDR2 SQIVND (reference sequence). The length of the CDR3 is 15 residues. V was trimmed by 5 bases and J by 3 bases, leaving 14 bases between them. CDR3 residues: CASSPPGELYNEQFF. DNA for the CDR3: TGTGCCAGTAGTCCCCCAGGGGAGCTCTACAATGAGCAGTTCTTC.

The chain links TRBV4-2 to TRBJ1-4, with 10 nucleotides matching TRBD1. Unmatched junction bases numbered 8, after V lost 4 bases and J lost 6 bases. The CDR3 has 16 amino acids. Germline V lookup: CDR1 LGHNA, CDR2 YNFKEQ. The CDR3 DNA reads TGTGCCAGCAGCCGTAGCCGGGACAGGGGTTATGAAAAACTGTTTTTT. Residues: CASSRSRDRGYEKLFF.

This chain uses TRBV5-4 with TRBJ1-1; TRBD1 might be the D (5 bases). V was shortened by 0 bases and J by 0 bases, with 9 bases between the two germline ends. Germline V gives CDR1 SGHNT, CDR2 YYREEE (reference sequence). CDR3 length equals 15 residues. For the CDR3, the DNA is TGTGCCAGCAGCTTGGCCGGGGGAATGAACACTGAAGCTTTCTTT. This encodes CASSLAGGMNTEAFF.

The gene calls are TRBV7-2 and TRBJ2-1, with TRBD2 as a possible D gene (5 bases). Germline values: CDR1 SGHTA, CDR2 FQGNSA. The CDR3 consists of 15 residues. V was shortened by 1 base and J by 8 bases, with 15 bases between the two germline ends. The CDR3 nucleotides read TGTGCCAGCAGCTTAGGGACTGACCGAGCATATGAGCAGTTCTTC. Its protein product is CASSLGTDRAYEQFF.

CDR3 in amino acids: CATSDPGDTQYF. The CDR3 DNA sequence: TGTGCCACCAGTGACCCCGGGGATACGCAGTATTTT. The rearrangement uses TRBV24-1 and TRBJ2-3; no clear D gene. The CDR3 is made up of 12 amino acids. The V end lost 4 bases, the J end lost 6 bases, and 7 bases lay between the germline ends. Looked up from germline, CDR1 is KGHDR and CDR2 is SFDVKD.

The chain uses TRBV21-1 and TRBJ1-2. TRBV21-1 is described as a pseudogene. This CDR3 region has 16 residues. CDR3 residues: CASSKAGSGLNYGYTF. CDR3 DNA: TGTGCCAGCAGCAAAGCAGGTTCGGGGTTGAACTATGGCTACACCTTC.

The V gene is TRBV6-6, the J gene TRBJ1-4; D gene uncertain. This CDR3 has 13 amino acids. V was pared by 10 bases and J by 7 bases, with 16 bases between. The germline V gene encodes CDR1 MNHNY and CDR2 SVGAGI (reference sequence). CDR3 bases: TGTGCCACAAAGCGGGCCCGTCCTGAAAAACTGTTTTTT. Translation gives CATKRARPEKLFF.

This sequence joins TRBV7-2 and TRBJ1-6; no definite D call. Trimming took 4 bases from V and 8 from J, leaving 3 bases between them. CDR1 is SGHTA and CDR2 is FQGNSA in the germline V gene. CDR3 size: 11 residues. As DNA, the CDR3 is TGTGCCAGCAGCTCCGATTCACCCCTCCACTTT. This codes for CASSSDSPLHF. Variable domain in full (rest from reference TRBV7-2 and TRBJ1-6): GAGVSQSPSNKVTEKGKDVELRCDPISGHTALYWYRQSLGQGLEFLIYFQGNSAPDKSGLPSDRFSAERTGGSVSTLTIQRTQQEDSAVYLCASSSDSPLHFGNGTRLTVT.

This clone was seen once. The chain is built from TRBV15 and TRBJ1-5; D call uncertain. In germline, CDR1 is LNHNV, CDR2 YYDKDF (reference sequence). The CDR3 consists of 15 residues. The V gene lost 0 bases and the J gene lost 5 bases, with 11 bases spanning the gap. The chain's CDR3 is CATSRDRARDQPQHF. The CDR3 DNA reads as TGTGCCACCAGCAGAGATCGTGCGCGGGATCAGCCCCAGCATTTT.